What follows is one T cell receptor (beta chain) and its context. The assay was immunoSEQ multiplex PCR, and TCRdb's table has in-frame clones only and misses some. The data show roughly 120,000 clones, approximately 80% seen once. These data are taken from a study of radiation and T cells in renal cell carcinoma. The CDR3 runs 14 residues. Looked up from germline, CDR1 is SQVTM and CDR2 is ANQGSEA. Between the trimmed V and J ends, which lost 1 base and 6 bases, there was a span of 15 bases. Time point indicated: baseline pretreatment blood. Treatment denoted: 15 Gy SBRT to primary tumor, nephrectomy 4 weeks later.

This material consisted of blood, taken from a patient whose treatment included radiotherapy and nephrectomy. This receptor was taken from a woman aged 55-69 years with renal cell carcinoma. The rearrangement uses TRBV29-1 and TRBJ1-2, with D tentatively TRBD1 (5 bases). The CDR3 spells CSVEVSWGGDGYTF. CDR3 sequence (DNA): TGCAGCGTTGAAGTGAGCTGGGGCGGCGATGGCTACACCTTC.